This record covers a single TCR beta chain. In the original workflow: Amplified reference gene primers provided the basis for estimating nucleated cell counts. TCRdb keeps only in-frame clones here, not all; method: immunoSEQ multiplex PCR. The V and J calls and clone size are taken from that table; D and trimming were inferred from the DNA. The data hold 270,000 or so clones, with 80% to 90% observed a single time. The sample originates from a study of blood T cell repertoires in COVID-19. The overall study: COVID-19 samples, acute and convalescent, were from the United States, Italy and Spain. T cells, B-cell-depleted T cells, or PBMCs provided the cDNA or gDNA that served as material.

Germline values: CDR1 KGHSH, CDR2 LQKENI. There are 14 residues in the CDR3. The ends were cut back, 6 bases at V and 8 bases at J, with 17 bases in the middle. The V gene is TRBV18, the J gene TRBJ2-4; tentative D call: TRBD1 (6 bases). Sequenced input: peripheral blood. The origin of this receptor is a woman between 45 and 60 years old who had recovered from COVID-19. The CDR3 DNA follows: TGTGCCAGCTCGCCTCGACAGGAGAAGGACATTCAGTACTTC. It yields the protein CASSPRQEKDIQYF.